A selection of T cell receptor beta chains follows, all from one sample in a study of T-cell reconstitution after alpha-beta-depleted transplantation in children. From the PCR reads, TCRdb called clonotypes with MiXCR, one entry per CDR3 protein. This sample has approximately 350,000 distinct CDR3 sequences, with around 15% found just once. Sample: PBMCs, mostly from graft donor cells, taken 360 days after TCRalphabeta/CD19-depleted stem cell transplant. Receptors were obtained from a male patient between 2 and 9 years old who had a stem cell transplant for acute lymphoblastic leukemia, so the T cells may come from the graft donor. Each CDR3 is given without its conserved first and last residue.

cdr3_aa,v_call,cdr3_length
ASSLLGLAGGETQY,TRBV7-7,14
SVEGVLTEAF,TRBV29-1,10
AWSSGDGYT,TRBV30,9
ASSLAGSTDTQY,TRBV7-8,12
ASSQFEGYGYT,TRBV3-1,11
ASSALSGSGDTQY,TRBV9,13
ASSQVNQGTKNIQY,TRBV4-3,14
ASSFLAGGNNEQF,TRBV27,13
ASSQAAGGSYNEQF,TRBV4-1,14
SARGAGGPGYEQY,TRBV20-1,13
ASSLASTDTQY,TRBV12-3/TRBV12-4,11
ASTDRGHTGELF,TRBV5-1,12
ASSHLRDSYEQY,TRBV7-9,12
ASSPAGIRTETQY,TRBV3-1,13
ASSPSDYNEQF,TRBV12-3/TRBV12-4,11
SVPTTSGAITDTQY,TRBV29-1,14
ASSYSPRVGKESYNEQF,TRBV7-3,17
ASSTGTGTYEQY,TRBV18,12
SASRGRETQY,TRBV20-1,10
ASSYWQGNTGELF,TRBV6-5,13
ASSARSLAVRYQETQY,TRBV3-1,16
ASSLHRRITYEQY,TRBV14,13
AIRGDRGADTQY,TRBV10-3,12
ASSQDLPGTGDEQY,TRBV4-3,14
ASREGFGTEAF,TRBV6-5,11
ASSFGSSTGELF,TRBV28,12
ASSHPVAPKY,TRBV7-6,10
ASDVVLAKNIQY,TRBV7-8,12
ASSFPTGGPRKDTDTQY,TRBV28,17
AISHHREKGYEQY,TRBV10-3,13
ATSRDPVELGSYNEQF,TRBV15,16